A single sample is the source of the 25 T cell receptor beta chains below, sequenced in a study of blood T cell repertoires in COVID-19 (dated by TCRdb to 2018 to 2020). The library was built by means of the immunoSEQ multiplex PCR assay. The source is immuneACCESS, and TCRdb retained only in-frame sequences with V and J called. Part of the clones is not carried over; for the studies checked, unresolved V genes explain less than half of this, and the remainder is unexplained. This sample gives 350,000 to 400,000 clones in total; around 89% of them show up just once. Together, the top ten hold approximately 7% of the sample. The sample comprised peripheral blood. The receptors were gathered from a man aged 18 to 30 with active or convalescent COVID-19.

The chain recombines TRBV7-2 with TRBJ2-7; possible D gene TRBD1, 5 bases. V shed 0 bases and J shed 4 bases, with 13 bases lying between them. The CDR3 has 15 amino acids. CDR1 SGHTA and CDR2 FQGNSA come from the germline V gene. CDR3 DNA: TGTGCCAGCAGCTTAGCGAGCGACAGTGGGTACGAGCAGTACTTC. The encoded protein is CASSLASDSGYEQYF.

The gene calls are TRBV6-4 and TRBJ1-1, with 8 bases that match TRBD1. The CDR3 has 13 residues. Trimming cost V 10 bases and J 2 bases; bases outside gene matches: 6. Germline CDR1 is MRHNA and CDR2 is SNTAGT. CDR3 DNA: TGTGCCACCTCACAGGGGGACAACACTGAAGCTTTCTTT. Amino acids: CATSQGDNTEAFF.

The chain carries TRBV14 and TRBJ1-1; 10 bases are shared with TRBD1. Germline trimming cut 4 bases from V and 1 base from J; bases unmatched to any gene: 6. The germline V gene has CDR1 SGHDN and CDR2 FVKESK. CDR3 length: 16 amino acids. The CDR3 nucleotides are TGTGCCAGCAGCCGAAGACAGGGGGCATGGAACACTGAAGCTTTCTTT. It yields the protein CASSRRQGAWNTEAFF. Combining the CDR3 with reference TRBV14 and TRBJ1-1 gives the whole variable domain EAGVTQFPSHSVIEKGQTVTLRCDPISGHDNLYWYRRVMGKEIKFLLHFVKESKQDESGMPNNRFLAERTGGTYSTLKVQPAELEDSGVYFCASSRRQGAWNTEAFFGQGTRLTVV.

The V gene is TRBV2, the J gene TRBJ2-1; TRBD2 matches 9 bases. The CDR3 totals 14 residues. V lost 3 bases to trimming and J lost 5 bases; unmatched junction nucleotides: 2. The V gene's germline CDR1 is SNHLY and CDR2 FYNNEI. The CDR3 region has the DNA TGTGCCAGCAGTGAGCTAGCGGGGAACAATGAGCAGTTCTTC. Translating it yields CASSELAGNNEQFF.

This clone is a singleton in its sample. The chain is built from TRBV19 and TRBJ1-1; perhaps TRBD1 as D (6 bases). Looked up from germline, CDR1 is LNHDA and CDR2 is SQIVND (reference sequence). The V and J ends lost 4 bases and 0 bases respectively, with 15 bases between them. CDR3 length: 16 amino acids. The CDR3 sequence: CASSTLGGAMNTEAFF. CDR3 coding DNA: TGTGCCAGTAGTACCTTAGGGGGGGCCATGAACACTGAAGCTTTCTTT.

This clone was counted a single time. J is TRBJ1-4 and V is TRBV7-9; unclear D gene. The CDR3 extends over 14 amino acids. CDR1 SEHNR and CDR2 FQNEAQ come from the germline V gene (reference sequence). Trimming took off 2 bases at V and 8 bases at J, with 12 bases between the two ends. In DNA, the CDR3 is TGTGCCAGCAGCTTACTGGGCAGGCGCGAAAAACTGTTTTTT. The encoded protein is CASSLLGRREKLFF.

This chain links TRBV5-1 with TRBJ2-1, with D unclear. The CDR3 is 15 amino acids. Germline V gene sequence: CDR1 SGHRS, CDR2 YFSETQ. Trimming left V 0 bases short and J 2 bases short, with 9 bases between. CDR3 protein: CASSLVVGTYNEQFF. The CDR3 DNA is TGCGCCAGCAGCTTGGTGGTGGGCACCTACAATGAGCAGTTCTTC.

The chain uses TRBV4-1 and TRBJ2-7; TRBD1 agrees at 9 bases. The junction had 10 bases not matched to a gene; V was cut back by 3 bases and J by 4 bases. CDR3 size: 16 residues. In germline, CDR1 is MGHRA, CDR2 YSYEKL. CDR3 bases: TGCGCCAGCAGCCATAGACTACAGGGGGCCCCTTACGAGCAGTACTTC. Encoded protein: CASSHRLQGAPYEQYF.

The chain uses TRBV5-1 and TRBJ1-1; TRBD1 might be the D (6 bases). The germline V and J ends were trimmed by 5 bases and 1 base, with 18 bases remaining between them. The CDR3 has 16 residues. Germline values: CDR1 SGHRS, CDR2 YFSETQ. This CDR3 is CASSLRPGQENTEAFF. The DNA of the CDR3 is TGCGCCAGCAGTCTTAGACCGGGACAAGAGAACACTGAAGCTTTCTTT.

The rearrangement uses TRBV25-1 and TRBJ2-7, with TRBD1 matching 9 bases. Trimming cost V 0 bases and J 6 bases; bases outside gene matches: 6. The CDR3 runs to 15 residues. Germline V CDR1 and CDR2: MGHDK, SYGVNS. In nucleotides, the CDR3 is TGTGCCAGCAGTGAATATGAGACAGGGGGGTCCGAGCAGTACTTC. Its protein is CASSEYETGGSEQYF.

In its sample, this clone was seen a few times. V usage is TRBV2 and J usage is TRBJ1-2; no clear D. Trimming cost V 6 bases and J 11 bases, with 22 bases left between them. The CDR3 has 14 amino acids. CDR1 and CDR2 from the germline V gene are SNHLY and FYNNEI. The CDR3 sequence is CASRLPDGVPGYTF. The CDR3 DNA reads as TGTGCCAGCAGACTACCCGATGGAGTACCTGGGTACACCTTC.

The DNA of the CDR3 is TGCGCCAGCAGCTTGTGGCCTAGCGAGAACACCGGGGAGCTGTTTTTT. Its protein product is CASSLWPSENTGELFF. This rearrangement joins TRBV5-1 to TRBJ2-2; D possibly corresponds to TRBD2 (6 bases). The CDR3 covers 16 residues. V shed 1 base and J shed 1 base, with 11 bases lying between them. Germline V CDR1 and CDR2: SGHRS, YFSETQ. The whole variable domain, filled in from reference TRBV5-1 and TRBJ2-2, reads KAGVTQTPRYLIKTRGQQVTLSCSPISGHRSVSWYQQTPGQGLQFLFEYFSETQRNKGNFPGRFSGRQFSNSRSEMNVSTLELGDSALYLCASSLWPSENTGELFFGEGSRLTVL.

The V and J genes are TRBV2 and TRBJ1-6; D call uncertain. CDR3 length: 15 amino acids. Germline CDR1 and CDR2: SNHLY and FYNNEI. The V and J ends lost 7 bases and 4 bases respectively, with 14 bases between them. CDR3 protein: CASTRRGIYNSPLHF. CDR3 in DNA: TGTGCCAGCACCCGACGGGGTATTTATAATTCACCCCTCCACTTT.

This chain uses TRBV6-5 with TRBJ2-5, with D possibly being TRBD2 (6 bases). The CDR3 length is 15 residues. V lost 5 bases and J 2 bases, leaving 15 bases between the germline ends. Germline-derived CDR1 and CDR2 are MNHEY and SVGAGI. CDR3 DNA sequence: TGTGCCAGCAGTCAATGGTCGGGGGAGCAAGAGACCCAGTACTTC. Residues: CASSQWSGEQETQYF.

The V gene is TRBV19, the J gene TRBJ1-6; D is uncertain. V lost 5 bases and J 7 bases, leaving 15 bases between the germline ends. CDR1 and CDR2 (germline): LNHDA, SQIVND (reference sequence). The CDR3 contains 15 residues. The CDR3 loop is CASSGGWMGNSPLHF. The CDR3 DNA reads as TGTGCCAGTAGTGGAGGGTGGATGGGAAATTCACCCCTCCACTTT.

The chain carries TRBV28 and TRBJ1-2, with D possibly TRBD1 on 6 matching bases. Trimming took off 8 bases at V and 7 bases at J, with 14 bases between the two ends. Germline CDR1 MDHEN, CDR2 SYDVKM. The CDR3 spans 12 residues. This CDR3 is CASRTQGLGYTF. For the CDR3, the DNA is TGTGCCAGCCGAACACAGGGTCTTGGCTACACCTTC.

V usage is TRBV5-1 and J usage is TRBJ2-5, with 8 bases that match TRBD1. The germline CDR1 and CDR2 sequences are SGHRS and YFSETQ. After removal of 0 bases from V and 6 bases from J, the junction contained 7 bases not matched to a gene. The CDR3 is made up of 15 amino acids. CDR3 amino acids: CASSLDGQGPQTQYF. The CDR3 coding sequence is TGCGCCAGCAGCTTGGACGGACAGGGTCCGCAGACCCAGTACTTC.

The rearrangement joins TRBV5-1 to TRBJ2-3; 7 positions match TRBD1. CDR3 length: 16 amino acids. Unmatched junction bases numbered 4, after V lost 0 bases and J lost 0 bases. Germline CDR1 SGHRS, CDR2 YFSETQ. The CDR3 protein is CASSLGDRLSTDTQYF. DNA of the CDR3: TGCGCCAGCAGCTTGGGGGACAGATTGAGCACAGATACGCAGTATTTT.

V gene TRBV7-2 combines with J gene TRBJ2-3, with unresolved D. The length of the CDR3 is 13 residues. CDR1 and CDR2 (germline): SGHTA, FQGNSA. Trimming took 4 bases from V and 2 from J, leaving 7 bases between them. CDR3 sequence reads: CASSSYPTDTQYF. The DNA of the CDR3 is TGTGCCAGCAGCTCCTACCCCACAGATACGCAGTATTTT.

The gene calls are TRBV10-2 and TRBJ2-3; possibly TRBD2 for D (5 bases). V was cut by 3 bases and J by 5 bases, with 15 bases left in between. This CDR3 is 15 amino acids long. Germline loops: CDR1 WSHSY, CDR2 SAAADI. In DNA, the CDR3 is TGCGCCAGCAGTGATTCGGGGAAGGAAGGAGATACGCAGTATTTT. Translated, it gives CASSDSGKEGDTQYF.

The rearrangement links TRBV28 to TRBJ2-7; 9 positions agree with TRBD1. CDR1 is MDHEN and CDR2 is SYDVKM in the germline V gene. The length of the CDR3 is 15 residues. With 5 bases clipped from V and 3 bases from J, the junction kept 8 bases outside the gene matches. The CDR3 sequence: CASSTSGQGIYEQYF. The CDR3 DNA reads TGTGCCAGCAGTACATCAGGACAGGGGATCTACGAGCAGTACTTC.

The J gene is TRBJ2-7, the V gene TRBV7-3, with 7 nucleotides matching TRBD2. This CDR3 contains 14 residues. The germline V gene has CDR1 SGHTA and CDR2 FQGTGA. Trimming at V came to 7 bases and at J to 2 bases, leaving 8 bases not matched to a gene. The CDR3 reads CASKPHRGAYEQYF. For the CDR3, the DNA is TGTGCCAGCAAACCCCACCGGGGGGCCTACGAGCAGTACTTC.

The chain carries TRBV13 and TRBJ1-2; D uncertain. Looked up from germline, CDR1 is PRHDT and CDR2 is FYEKMQ (reference sequence). Trimming took 0 bases from V and 1 from J, leaving 12 bases between them. CDR3 size: 16 residues. CDR3: CASSLGLREVNYGYTF. Here the CDR3 DNA reads TGTGCCAGCAGCTTAGGCCTGCGGGAGGTTAACTATGGCTACACCTTC. The full variable domain, completed using reference TRBV13 and TRBJ1-2, is AAGVIQSPRHLIKEKRETATLKCYPIPRHDTVYWYQQGPGQDPQFLISFYEKMQSDKGSIPDRFSAQQFSDYHSELNMSSLELGDSALYFCASSLGLREVNYGYTFGSGTRLTVV.

The rearrangement links TRBV19 to TRBJ2-3; 9 bases map to TRBD1. V lost 8 bases, J lost 0 bases, and 3 bases stayed unmatched. CDR1 is LNHDA and CDR2 is SQIVND in the germline V gene (reference sequence). The CDR3 covers 14 residues. CDR3 in DNA: TGTGCCAGTGGACAGGGGAGCAGCACAGATACGCAGTATTTT. Protein sequence: CASGQGSSTDTQYF.

V is TRBV4-3 and J is TRBJ1-2, with a possible D match to TRBD1 (6 bases). The CDR3 is 16 residues long. The germline V and J ends were trimmed by 0 bases and 0 bases, with 11 bases remaining between them. Germline V gene data show CDR1 as LGHNA and CDR2 as YSLEER. CDR3 protein: CASSQEYGQSNYGYTF. In nucleotides, the CDR3 is TGCGCCAGCAGCCAAGAGTACGGACAGTCTAACTATGGCTACACCTTC.